This T cell receptor beta chain is drawn from a study of T-cell reconstitution after alpha-beta-depleted transplantation in children. Overall study results and limits: By one year post-transplant, T-cell counts and diversity largely arose from T cells that were newly produced. By about two months after transplant, alpha-beta T cells reportedly arose from several hundred graft clones that had expanded. Where some patients showed high TCRbeta diversity at day 60, it came from recipient T cells and thymic progenitors that had survived.

Unique molecular identifiers tagged the TCRbeta library. TCRdb redid the calling of the PCR reads with MiXCR, one entry per CDR3 protein. The table lists 200,000 to 250,000 distinct CDR3 sequences, around 25% of them singletons. V dropped 3 bases and J dropped 3 bases, with 9 bases sitting between them. This CDR3 is 13 amino acids long. This clonotype was observed at least ten times. Its specificity is unknown. Specimen: PBMCs, mostly from graft donor cells, collected 360 days after TCRalphabeta/CD19-depleted stem cell transplant. This clonotype was sampled from a female patient between 2 and 10 years old who had a stem cell transplant for congenital amegakaryocytic thrombocytopenia, so the T cells may come from the graft donor. The chain combines TRBV12-3 or TRBV12-4 with TRBJ2-7, with a possible D match to TRBD1 (5 bases). CDR3 region: CASSLSRGYEQYF. CDR3 coding DNA: TGTGCCAGCAGTTTGTCAAGGGGCTACGAGCAGTACTTC.